The 24 T cell receptor beta chains reported below all come from one sample, sequenced in a study of blood T cell repertoires in COVID-19. Sequencing used immunoSEQ multiplex PCR; TCRdb keeps in-frame clones, though not all of them. Of roughly 150,000 clones listed, approximately 82% are singletons. The sample was peripheral blood. The receptor source for this set is a man aged 65 to 85 who had recovered from COVID-19.

The J gene is TRBJ2-1, the V gene TRBV24-1, with TRBD2 matching over 13 bases. V shed 3 bases, J shed 11 bases, and the junction held 6 bases outside the gene matches. Germline V gene sequence: CDR1 KGHDR, CDR2 SFDVKD. The CDR3 totals 15 residues. The CDR3 nucleotides read TGTGCCACCAGTGATAGATGGACTAGCGGGAGTCAGCAGTTCTTC. Translation gives CATSDRWTSGSQQFF.

The chain has TRBV27 and TRBJ1-6, with TRBD1 matching 9 bases. Germline V lookup: CDR1 MNHEY, CDR2 SMNVEV (reference sequence). Unmatched junction bases numbered 4, after V lost 6 bases and J lost 7 bases. CDR3 size: 14 residues. In nucleotides, the CDR3 is TGTGCCAGCAGATTACAGGGGGCGAATTCACCCCTCCACTTT. The encoded protein is CASRLQGANSPLHF.

This chain joins TRBV18 and TRBJ2-3; 7 nucleotides line up with TRBD2. The V gene's germline CDR1 is KGHSH and CDR2 LQKENI. CDR3 length equals 15 residues. J was trimmed by 2 bases and V by 6 bases; bases with no gene match: 8. CDR3 protein: CASSPISGATDTQYF. Written as DNA, the CDR3 is TGTGCCAGCTCGCCTATCAGCGGGGCCACAGATACGCAGTATTTT.

The V gene is TRBV5-5, the J gene TRBJ1-2; D is perhaps TRBD1 (5 bases). This CDR3 is 16 amino acids long. Deletions cut 0 bases from V and 2 bases from J, with 14 bases between. The germline V gene encodes CDR1 SGHKS and CDR2 YYEKEE (reference sequence). CDR3 loop: CASSLVQGTQNYGYTF. CDR3 coding DNA: TGTGCCAGCAGCTTGGTGCAGGGTACCCAGAACTATGGCTACACCTTC.

The chain joins TRBV7-2 to TRBJ2-1; D is ambiguous. Trimming pared 1 base from V and 2 bases from J, leaving 6 bases between. This CDR3 has 14 residues. Per germline, CDR1 SGHTA and CDR2 FQGNSA. The CDR3 DNA follows: TGTGCCAGCAGCTTAGACAACCCCTACAATGAGCAGTTCTTC. Translating gives CASSLDNPYNEQFF.

The genes are TRBV5-4 and TRBJ2-5, with 7 bases matching TRBD2. The J segment lost 5 bases and the V segment lost 3 bases, leaving 7 bases of the junction unmatched. The V gene's germline CDR1 is SGHNT and CDR2 YYREEE (reference sequence). This CDR3 has 14 amino acids. CDR3 nucleotides: TGTGCCAGCAGCTCCGGACTAGTCGGGGAGACCCAGTACTTC. Protein: CASSSGLVGETQYF.

The V gene is TRBV10-1, the J gene TRBJ2-3; tentative D call: TRBD2 (6 bases). Trimming removed 4 bases at V and 2 bases at J, with 7 bases between. The length of the CDR3 is 13 residues. CDR1 WNHNN and CDR2 SYGVQD come from the germline V gene (reference sequence). The DNA of the CDR3 is TGCGCCAGCAGTGGGGAGGTCACAGATACGCAGTATTTT. Its protein product is CASSGEVTDTQYF.

This clone was seen more than once but under ten times. The V gene is TRBV4-2, the J gene TRBJ2-2; 10 bases are shared with TRBD2. CDR3 length equals 20 residues. Germline CDR1 and CDR2: LGHNA and YNFKEQ. Losses at the gene ends were 0 bases for V and 4 bases for J; bases not matched to a gene: 14. This CDR3 reads CASSQDRPSGSGLGTGELFF. The CDR3 coding sequence is TGTGCCAGCAGCCAAGATCGCCCTAGCGGGAGTGGTCTGGGCACCGGGGAGCTGTTTTTT.

This clone was observed a single time. This sequence joins TRBV9 and TRBJ2-1; 7 positions agree with TRBD2. Trimming took 2 bases from V and 5 from J; bases not matched to a gene: 7. The germline gives CDR1 SGDLS, CDR2 YYNGEE. This CDR3 comprises 15 residues. CDR3 DNA: TGTGCCAGCAGCGTGGAGCCTAGCGGTAACAATGAGCAGTTCTTC. Translation gives CASSVEPSGNNEQFF.

The chain links TRBV3-1 (or the pseudogene TRBV3-2) to TRBJ1-4; tentative D call: TRBD1 (5 bases). Trimming took off 0 bases at V and 7 bases at J, with 15 bases between the two ends. The CDR3 runs to 16 residues. Per germline, CDR1 LGHDT and CDR2 YNNKEL (reference sequence). The CDR3, as DNA: TGTGCCAGCAGCCAAGATAGGGGCAGTCTAAGTGAAAAACTGTTTTTT. It specifies CASSQDRGSLSEKLFF.

The chain combines TRBV28 with TRBJ2-5; TRBD2 matches at 13 bases. This CDR3 is 18 amino acids long. The J segment lost 5 bases and the V segment lost 3 bases, leaving 12 bases of the junction unmatched. Germline lookup yields CDR1 MDHEN and CDR2 SYDVKM. The CDR3 region is CASSFPGGTSGIQETQYF. In DNA, the CDR3 is TGTGCCAGCAGTTTCCCCGGGGGGACTAGCGGGATACAGGAGACCCAGTACTTC.

The chain is built from TRBV7-3 and TRBJ2-3; the match to TRBD2 covers 7 bases. CDR1 is SGHTA, CDR2 FQGTGA, per germline. The CDR3 has 15 amino acids. Trimming cost V 5 bases and J 4 bases; bases outside gene matches: 9. CDR3: CASSPLASGADTQYF. DNA of the CDR3: TGTGCCAGCAGCCCACTAGCGAGCGGGGCAGATACGCAGTATTTT.

The chain uses TRBV6-1 and TRBJ2-7; 7 nucleotides agree with TRBD2. Germline V CDR1 and CDR2: MNHNS, SASEGT. This CDR3 has 16 residues. Trimming removed 4 bases from V and 0 bases from J; junction bases left unmatched: 9. For the CDR3, the DNA is TGTGCCAGCAGTGGGATGGGGAGGGACCGCTCCTACGAGCAGTACTTC. It specifies CASSGMGRDRSYEQYF.

The J gene is TRBJ2-5, the V gene TRBV20-1; 14 bases are shared with TRBD2. The CDR3 has 16 residues. The germline V gene encodes CDR1 DFQATT and CDR2 SNEGSKA (reference sequence). J was trimmed by 1 base and V by 3 bases; bases with no gene match: 4. This CDR3 is CSASFGTSGGQETQYF. The CDR3 nucleotides read TGCAGTGCTAGTTTTGGGACTAGCGGGGGCCAAGAGACCCAGTACTTC.

About this clone itself: Other DNA sequences of this sample code for an identical CDR3. This chain links TRBV6-1 with TRBJ2-7, with D possibly being TRBD2 (5 bases). Germline V gene sequence: CDR1 MNHNS, CDR2 SASEGT. The ends were cut back, 2 bases at V and 3 bases at J, with 5 bases in the middle. CDR3 length: 12 residues. The CDR3 reads CASSESGYEQYF. The CDR3 DNA reads TGTGCCAGCAGTGAAAGCGGCTACGAGCAGTACTTC.

This chain uses TRBV28 with TRBJ2-1, with TRBD2 matching 10 bases. The CDR3 is 15 amino acids. V dropped 8 bases and J dropped 7; count of bases not matched to a gene: 11. CDR1 is MDHEN, CDR2 SYDVKM, per germline. In nucleotides, the CDR3 is TGTGCCAGCTGGCTAGCGGGAGCTCCAGGGAATGAGCAGTTCTTC. Amino acids: CASWLAGAPGNEQFF.

V gene TRBV27 combines with J gene TRBJ2-1; 10 nucleotides align to TRBD2. V lost 3 bases to trimming and J lost 3 bases; unmatched junction nucleotides: 8. This CDR3 is 17 amino acids long. Germline V gives CDR1 MNHEY, CDR2 SMNVEV (reference sequence). The CDR3 sequence is CASSLKAGGPYYNEQFF. The CDR3, as DNA: TGTGCCAGCAGTTTGAAAGCGGGAGGGCCATACTACAATGAGCAGTTCTTC.

This chain connects TRBV28 to TRBJ1-4; maybe TRBD1 (6 bases). The germline V gene has CDR1 MDHEN and CDR2 SYDVKM. Trimming cost V 9 bases and J 8 bases, with 16 bases left between them. The CDR3 consists of 13 residues. This chain's CDR3 is CASLEGGGEKLFF. Here the CDR3 DNA reads TGTGCCAGTTTGGAGGGGGGGGGCGAAAAACTGTTTTTT.

The chain joins TRBV7-9 to TRBJ2-6; D possibly corresponds to TRBD1 (6 bases). CDR1 SEHNR and CDR2 FQNEAQ come from the germline V gene (reference sequence). The CDR3 runs to 17 residues. V was pared by 5 bases and J by 0 bases, with 14 bases between. CDR3 protein: CASSRAGVISGANVLTF. In nucleotides, the CDR3 is TGTGCCAGCAGCCGGGCAGGGGTTATCTCTGGGGCCAACGTCCTGACTTTC.

This clone was observed once. The V call is TRBV18, the J call TRBJ2-4; D is possibly TRBD2 (6 bases). CDR3 length: 14 residues. Germline assignment: CDR1 KGHSH and CDR2 LQKENI. The ends were cut back, 6 bases at V and 2 bases at J, with 11 bases in the middle. CDR3 region: CASSPEGTKNIQYF. The CDR3 DNA is TGTGCCAGCTCCCCGGAGGGGACCAAAAACATTCAGTACTTC.

The chain joins TRBV2 to TRBJ2-7; 7 nucleotides agree with TRBD1. V gave up 7 bases and J gave up 3 bases; unmatched junction bases: 9. The germline gives CDR1 SNHLY, CDR2 FYNNEI. The CDR3 totals 14 residues. CDR3 bases: TGTGCCAGCACCACCGGGACAGTCGACTACGAGCAGTACTTC. Translating it yields CASTTGTVDYEQYF.

The gene calls are TRBV10-2 and TRBJ1-1; TRBD1 might be the D (5 bases). CDR3 length: 13 residues. In germline, CDR1 is WSHSY, CDR2 SAAADI. Trimming removed 4 bases from V and 1 base from J, with 7 bases in between. This CDR3 is CASSGGANTEAFF. The CDR3 DNA is TGCGCCAGCAGTGGCGGGGCGAACACTGAAGCTTTCTTT.

V gene TRBV6-2 or TRBV6-3 combines with J gene TRBJ2-7; 8 nucleotides align to TRBD1. The V segment lost 4 bases and the J segment 6 bases; nucleotides outside the gene matches: 5. Germline V gene lookup returns CDR1 MNHEY and CDR2 SVGEGT. The CDR3 is 13 amino acids. The DNA for the CDR3 is TGTGCCAGCAGTTTCGGACAGGGAGGCGAGCAGTACTTC. Translated: CASSFGQGGEQYF.

This chain links TRBV29-1 with TRBJ2-1, with TRBD2 identical over 9 bases. The CDR3 is 13 amino acids. Germline CDR1 and CDR2: SQVTM and ANQGSEA. J was trimmed by 7 bases and V by 6 bases; bases with no gene match: 7. CDR3 sequence reads: CSVSSGTRNEQFF. CDR3 coding DNA: TGCAGCGTCTCTAGCGGGACTCGGAATGAGCAGTTCTTC.